The clone carrying this T cell receptor beta chain has more than one count but fewer than ten. Its antigen remains unidentified. The data originate from a study of beta chain features in type 1 diabetes. Points from the study as a whole: VDJ junctions from patients with type 1 diabetes contained fewer insertions and more deletions.

Averaging around 110 mL, one heparinised blood draw came from each individual donor. Naive, central memory, regulatory and stem cell-like memory cells within the CD4+ compartment were sorted using CD45RO/CCR7/CD25/CD127/CD95/CD27. All of the isolated RNA was reverse transcribed, so expressed TCRB transcripts were sequenced. The assay was immunoSEQ multiplex PCR, and TCRdb's table has in-frame clones only and misses some. The sample yields some 240,000 clones, approximately 11% seen once. The junction had 4 bases not matched to a gene; V was cut back by 5 bases and J by 5 bases. The CDR3 extends over 14 amino acids. The V gene's germline CDR1 is LNHDA and CDR2 SQIVND (reference sequence).

The sample consisted of central memory CD4+ T cells from blood. The chain is built from TRBV19 and TRBJ2-7; TRBD1 matches 12 bases. The source is a man aged 18 to 35 in good health. CDR3: CASSPGTGGHEQYF. The DNA of the CDR3 is TGTGCCAGTAGTCCCGGGACAGGGGGCCACGAGCAGTACTTC.